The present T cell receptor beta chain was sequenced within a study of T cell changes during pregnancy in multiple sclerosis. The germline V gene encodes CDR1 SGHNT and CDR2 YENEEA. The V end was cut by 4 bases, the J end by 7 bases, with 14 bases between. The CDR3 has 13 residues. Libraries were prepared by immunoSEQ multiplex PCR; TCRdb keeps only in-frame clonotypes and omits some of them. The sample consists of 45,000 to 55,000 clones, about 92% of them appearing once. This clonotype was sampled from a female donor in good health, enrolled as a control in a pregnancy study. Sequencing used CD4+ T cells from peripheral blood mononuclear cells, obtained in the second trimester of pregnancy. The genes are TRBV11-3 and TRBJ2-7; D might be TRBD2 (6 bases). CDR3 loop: CASSSTVEGEQYF. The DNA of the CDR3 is TGTGCCAGCAGCTCAACGGTGGAGGGGGAGCAGTACTTC.